In its sample, the clone carrying this T cell receptor beta chain was seen a few times. Its antigen is not identified. CDR3 length equals 13 residues. In germline, CDR1 is MNHEY, CDR2 SVGEGT. J gave up 6 bases and V 6 bases, and 3 bases lay outside the gene matches. The CDR3 regions of TCR beta were amplified from RNA transcripts. The HTBI primer set drove a first-round RT-PCR of the TCR CDR3. TCRdb reprocessed the multiplex PCR reads via MiXCR and lists one record per CDR3 protein. The sample lists some 550,000 distinct CDR3 sequences, about a sixth occurring once. The sample belongs to a study of T cells in Graves' hyperthyroidism and ophthalmopathy. Broader study findings: A model of 13 V-J pairs discriminated ophthalmopathy from stable hyperthyroidism.

The origin of this receptor is a woman aged 40 to 49 with Graves' ophthalmopathy. The chain combines TRBV6-2 or TRBV6-3 with TRBJ2-2; TRBD1 matches 8 bases. Sample: blood. CDR3 in amino acids: CASRETGAGELFF. The CDR3 coding sequence is TGTGCCAGCAGGGAGACAGGGGCCGGGGAGCTGTTTTTT.